The sequence of this T cell receptor beta chain was determined in a study of blood T cells in healthy people across ages. Primed by a sample-barcoded 5' primer and a J-beta primer mix, a second PCR proceeded for 7 to 11 cycles. TCRdb fed the 5' RACE reads into MiXCR, producing one record per CDR3 protein. The sample consists of approximately 780,000 distinct CDR3 sequences, roughly 25% of them appearing once. The CDR3 covers 14 residues. The V segment lost 3 bases and the J segment 3 bases; nucleotides outside the gene matches: 5. Germline values: CDR1 SGDLS, CDR2 YYNGEE. This clonotype came up a few times. This same sample was also taken into another study, of T cells of mothers and their children.

This sequence originates from a boy aged 5 to 17 in good health. The sample comprised blood. The V and J genes are TRBV9 and TRBJ2-7; TRBD2 agrees at 8 bases. DNA of the CDR3: TGTGCCAGCAGCGCCTCCGGGACTAGCTACGAGCAGTACTTC. Protein: CASSASGTSYEQYF.